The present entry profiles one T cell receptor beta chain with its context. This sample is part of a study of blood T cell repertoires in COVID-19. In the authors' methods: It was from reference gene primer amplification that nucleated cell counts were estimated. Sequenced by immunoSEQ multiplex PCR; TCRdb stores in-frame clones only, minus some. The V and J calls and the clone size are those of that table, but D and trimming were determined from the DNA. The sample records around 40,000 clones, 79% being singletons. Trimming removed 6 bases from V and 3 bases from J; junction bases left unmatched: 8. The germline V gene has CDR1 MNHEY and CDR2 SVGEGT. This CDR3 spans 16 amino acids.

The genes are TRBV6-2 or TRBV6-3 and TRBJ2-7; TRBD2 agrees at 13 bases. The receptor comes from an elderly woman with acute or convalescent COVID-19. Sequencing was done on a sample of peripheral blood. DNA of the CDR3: TGTGCCAGCAGCCCCGGGACTAGCGGGATACTCTACGAGCAGTACTTC. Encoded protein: CASSPGTSGILYEQYF.